This T cell receptor beta chain was observed in a study of shared clonotypes between healthy human individuals (dated by TCRdb to the early 2020s). In terms of the full investigation: The cohort comprised a couple of women and three men aged 18 to 49 years. For each donor, three plates each were used for CD4 naive and CD4 memory, two plates were used for CD8 naive, and one plate was used for CD8 memory. The study deeply sequenced blood TCR repertoires of five healthy adults to estimate repertoire size and the extent of clonotype sharing between individuals. To increase sequencing depth and limit assay-specific biases, TCR repertoire library preparation and sequencing were carried out by different laboratories using diverse techniques. Leukapheresis yielded between about 0.85 and 9 billion PBMCs per donor.

Overall study outcomes, separate from this receptor: Sampling was restricted to blood, and TCR repertoires in tissue are likely to differ from TCR repertoires in blood. Larger estimated clonotype richness was generally found for naive subsets than for memory subsets. Higher generation probabilities were observed for clonotypes shared by all four sorted-subset donors than for non-shared clonotypes. The genetic and exposure-history diversity represented was limited by the small number of donors. Even with the large sequencing depth, rarefaction of the sorted-subset datasets indicated that sequencing was incomplete. Approximately 5% of naive CD4, 3% to 4% of naive CD8, roughly 2.4% of memory CD4, and 0.4% of memory CD8 clonotypes were shared across a few donors. Pairwise subsampling led to the expectation that sequencing depth would affect the degree of clonotype sharing among donors.

TCR CDR3 regions were amplified from genomic DNA by multiplex PCR using the deep immunoSEQ assay. Genomic DNA extracted from each cell subset was distributed evenly over all wells of several immunoSEQ 96-well plates, and each plate served as one replicate. For sorted subsets, each replicate PCR was loaded with about 0.2 ug genomic DNA, equivalent to approximately 27,000 T cell genomes. The purified libraries were quantified using a Qubit 3.0 fluorometer, sized with a Bioanalyzer 2100, and then quantified again using the KAPA Library Quantification kit. Every immunoSEQ 96-well plate was sequenced on a dedicated single-read 150-cycle Illumina NextSeq 550 flow cell. Regarding the original processing steps: Because the immunoSEQ output held only junctional sequences and lacked quality scores, the filtering could not match the filtering applied to full-length reads. To assign V/J genes and CDR3, sequences were annotated against IMGT germline references using PyIR, a Python wrapper for IgBLAST v1.9. Any read was removed if the V/J assignment was weak (E-value above 1e-6), the CDR3 was missing, or the read contained stop codons, out-of-frame junctions, or ambiguous translated residues. V3J clonotypes were defined by identical inferred V gene, J gene, and CDR3 amino acid sequence. Percentage overlap between repertoires was computed as shared unique clonotypes divided by the size of the smaller repertoire. Richness of each repertoire was evaluated using RTK rarefaction, the Chao1 estimator, and Recon v2.1 estimates of unobserved clonotypes. Generation probabilities for all TCRbeta clonotypes obtained by the gDNA method from a handful of donors were computed using OLGA. Entries here come from immuneACCESS through TCRdb and include only in-frame sequences with V and J called. Some clones fail to appear in such tables; in the studies checked, an unresolved V gene covers under half of the shortfall, and the cause of the remainder is unknown. That table furnishes V, J and clone size, whereas the DNA furnished D and trimming. For this sample the table gives over 2 million clones, of which around 93% were detected only once. More than 0.35% of the sample belongs to the ten largest clones.

Based on the germline V gene (reference sequence), the CDR1 and CDR2 sequences are GTSNPN and SVGIG. Trimming at the junction amounts to 5 bases on V and 5 bases on J, and the germline ends lie 3 bases apart. Measured from the cysteine to the phenylalanine, the CDR3 is 9 residues long. Here the CDR3 DNA is all that survives: 27 bases in frame from base 1. This clone has only a few counts. No cognate antigen has been identified for it. No much larger clone exists at a distance of one base, and base qualities are not known. Healthy HIV-negative adults with no recently reported acute infections or vaccinations were included as donors. Every donor was a Caucasian adult living in Nashville, Tennessee, USA. CD4+ T cells were enriched by magnetic negative selection; naive cells were then positively selected on CD45RA, and the negative fraction formed the memory subset. Blood was obtained by leukapheresis, after which PBMCs were separated by Ficoll-Histopaque density gradient centrifugation and cryopreserved in liquid nitrogen vapor phase. Purity and quantity of every magnetically sorted T cell population were checked by analytical flow cytometry. Genomic DNA was isolated from each sorted fraction and quantified by UV absorbance on a Nanodrop 2000c.

The V and J segments used are TRBV30 and TRBJ1-1; no D gene can be assigned with confidence. This TCR was sampled from a young man in good health. Some clones in this sample may be carry-over from other donors' samples. Sequencing was performed on naive CD4+ T cells from PBMCs. The cell subset or site tag for this specimen amounts to: CD45RA+ positively selected. CDR3 region: CAWRTEAFF. Here is the DNA: TGTGCCTGGCGTACTGAAGCTTTCTTT.